These 6 T cell receptor beta chains were sequenced from one sample in a study of T cell responses to AZD1222 COVID-19 vaccine. TCRdb's table, derived via immunoSEQ multiplex PCR, lists solely in-frame clones and lacks some. The sample consists of 100,000 to 120,000 clones, more than 70% of them appearing once. The sample consisted of peripheral blood, taken on day 0 of MenACWY control vaccination. Every receptor here comes from an adult in good health.

This chain connects TRBV2 to TRBJ1-3, with TRBD1 matching 7 bases. The V segment lost 6 bases and the J segment 4 bases; nucleotides outside the gene matches: 6. The CDR3 contains 14 residues. Germline CDR1 and CDR2: SNHLY and FYNNEI. The CDR3 nucleotides read TGTGCCAGCAGGCCCGACAGGGTCGGAAACACCATATATTTT. Translated, it gives CASRPDRVGNTIYF.

The chain uses TRBV6-2 or TRBV6-3 and TRBJ2-7, with TRBD1 matching 9 bases. CDR1 is MNHEY and CDR2 is SVGEGT in the germline V gene. The length of the CDR3 is 15 residues. The ends lost 3 bases at V and 5 bases at J; junction bases unmatched: 8. In nucleotides, the CDR3 is TGTGCCAGCAGTTATTCCGGGACAGGGTTCGACGAGCAGTACTTC. Its protein product is CASSYSGTGFDEQYF.

This clone was observed once. The chain recombines TRBV7-9 with TRBJ1-1; D is possibly TRBD1 (6 bases). CDR1 is SEHNR, CDR2 FQNEAQ, per germline (reference sequence). CDR3 size: 13 residues. Trimming left V 4 bases short and J 4 bases short, with 10 bases between. CDR3 protein: CASSYRVSTEAFF. As DNA, the CDR3 is TGTGCCAGCAGCTACAGGGTATCCACTGAAGCTTTCTTT. Together with reference TRBV7-9 and TRBJ1-1, the CDR3 gives the full variable domain: DTGVSQNPRHKITKRGQNVTFRCDPISEHNRLYWYRQTLGQGPEFLTYFQNEAQLEKSRLLSDRFSAERPKGSFSTLEIQRTEQGDSAMYLCASSYRVSTEAFFGQGTRLTVV.

V usage is TRBV12-3 or TRBV12-4 and J usage is TRBJ2-7; D assignment may be TRBD1 or TRBD2 (5 bases each). V was trimmed by 3 bases and J by 0 bases, leaving 6 bases between them. The CDR3 loop spans 13 amino acids. The chain's CDR3 is CASSFGASYEQYF. The CDR3 nucleotides read TGTGCCAGCAGTTTCGGGGCCTCCTACGAGCAGTACTTC.

The V gene is TRBV1, the J gene TRBJ1-1; the table's D gene call, TRBD1, was not cross checked with the DNA. TRBV1 is a recognized pseudogene. CDR3 size: 14 residues. The CDR3 sequence: CTSSQRRGSAEAFF. CDR3 bases: TGCACCAGCAGCCAACGAAGGGGGTCGGCTGAAGCTTTCTTT.

The chain joins TRBV5-1 to TRBJ1-5; D ambiguous. The length of the CDR3 is 13 residues. The germline gives CDR1 SGHRS, CDR2 YFSETQ. Trimming took off 4 bases at V and 7 bases at J, with 12 bases between the two ends. This CDR3 is CASSPFPEQPQHF. As DNA, the CDR3 is TGCGCCAGCAGCCCATTCCCGGAACAGCCCCAGCATTTT.